Below are 7 T cell receptor beta chains sequenced from a single sample in a study of OX40 agonist ivuxolimab in advanced cancers. The method was immunoSEQ multiplex PCR; TCRdb's version includes in-frame clones alone and lacks a portion of them. In the table there are around 12,000 clones, 80% of which are singletons. The sequencing used CD4+ or CD8+ T cells sorted from blood, collected in a trial of the OX40 agonist ivuxolimab. Source of these receptors: an adult with an advanced solid tumor such as melanoma, head and neck, liver or kidney cancer.

This chain joins TRBV11-2 and TRBJ1-6; the D gene is possibly TRBD1 (6 bases). Germline values: CDR1 SGHAT, CDR2 FQNNGV. Trimming removed 5 bases from V and 10 bases from J, with 15 bases in between. The CDR3 totals 14 residues. In DNA form, the CDR3 reads TGTGCCAGCAGCCCCGACCAGGGGAGCTCACCCCTCCACTTT. Its protein product is CASSPDQGSSPLHF.

Notes on this clone: One junction end disagrees with the germline gene, perhaps due to a read error. V usage is TRBV7-7 and J usage is TRBJ2-5; weak D call: TRBD1 (6 bases). The CDR3 runs 16 residues. Germline CDR1 SSHAT, CDR2 FNYEAQ (reference sequence). The DNA of the CDR3 is TGTGCTAGCAGCTTAGCCAGGGGTCCCCCTCAAGAGACCCAGTACTTC. It yields the protein CASSLARGPPQETQYF.

This clone was observed a single time. J is TRBJ2-7 and V is TRBV19; D tentatively reads TRBD1 or TRBD2 (5 bases each). V lost 7 bases, J lost 2 bases, and 12 bases lay in between. Looked up from germline, CDR1 is LNHDA and CDR2 is SQIVND (reference sequence). CDR3 length: 13 residues. The CDR3 DNA reads TGTGCCAGTATGGGGACGGACCCCTACGAGCAGTACTTC. Protein: CASMGTDPYEQYF.

This sequence joins TRBV11-2 and TRBJ2-2; a possible D gene is TRBD1 (6 bases). The CDR3 length is 14 residues. Germline CDR1 SGHAT, CDR2 FQNNGV. V lost 5 bases, J lost 2 bases, and 9 bases lay in between. The CDR3 protein is CASSGRGNTGELFF. In DNA, the CDR3 is TGTGCCAGCAGCGGCAGGGGAAACACCGGGGAGCTGTTTTTT. Full variable domain (missing parts from reference TRBV11-2 and TRBJ2-2): EAGVAQSPRYKIIEKRQSVAFWCNPISGHATLYWYQQILGQGPKLLIQFQNNGVVDDSQLPKDRFSAERLKGVDSTLKIQPAKLEDSAVYLCASSGRGNTGELFFGEGSRLTVL.

The rearrangement joins TRBV6-7 to TRBJ2-6, with D hard to call. TRBV6-7 is marked as an open reading frame, function uncertain. V gave up 5 bases and J gave up 5 bases, with 22 bases separating them. This CDR3 contains 18 residues. Here the CDR3 reads CASSHYGSRQSRANVLTF. Here the CDR3 DNA reads TGTGCCAGCAGTCATTATGGCTCACGACAAAGTCGGGCCAACGTCCTGACTTTC.

As DNA, the CDR3 is TGTGCCAGCAACCCCATCGACAGGGATAATTCACCCCTCCACTTT. Its translation is CASNPIDRDNSPLHF. The chain has TRBV2 and TRBJ1-6; TRBD1 matches 7 bases. The CDR3 runs to 15 residues. J was trimmed by 5 bases and V by 7 bases; bases with no gene match: 8. Germline loops: CDR1 SNHLY, CDR2 FYNNEI.

The chain employs TRBV27 and TRBJ2-1; the D is unclear. In germline, CDR1 is MNHEY, CDR2 SMNVEV (reference sequence). V gave up 3 bases and J gave up 3 bases, with 12 bases separating them. CDR3 length equals 15 residues. The CDR3 is CASSFSSQGYNEQFF. For the CDR3, the DNA is TGTGCCAGCAGTTTTAGTTCCCAAGGCTACAATGAGCAGTTCTTC.